The T cell receptor beta chain described here comes from a study of identifying expanded T cells in peripheral blood. Points from the study as a whole: Technical replicates showed around 1.2 changed clones; roughly two weeks approximately 15; four weeks 19. Clone count variance between approximately 2-week samples rose with total template count.

A note on this clone: Its antigen is as yet unknown.

Sequencing used immunoSEQ multiplex PCR; TCRdb keeps in-frame clones, though not all of them. This sample has approximately 92,000 clones, with roughly 85% found just once. The CDR3 totals 16 residues. The V end lost 4 bases, the J end lost 3 bases, and 19 bases lay between the germline ends. Looked up from germline, CDR1 is MNHEY and CDR2 is SVGAGI. During the collection period, no donor immune events like infections were recorded. The sequence was collected from a person aged 18-70 years in good health. The sequenced sample was blood. J is TRBJ2-7 and V is TRBV6-5; D call uncertain. CDR3 nucleotide sequence: TGTGCCAGCAGTTGGAATTATGTATCGGGCGTCTACGAGCAGTACTTC. The encoded protein is CASSWNYVSGVYEQYF.